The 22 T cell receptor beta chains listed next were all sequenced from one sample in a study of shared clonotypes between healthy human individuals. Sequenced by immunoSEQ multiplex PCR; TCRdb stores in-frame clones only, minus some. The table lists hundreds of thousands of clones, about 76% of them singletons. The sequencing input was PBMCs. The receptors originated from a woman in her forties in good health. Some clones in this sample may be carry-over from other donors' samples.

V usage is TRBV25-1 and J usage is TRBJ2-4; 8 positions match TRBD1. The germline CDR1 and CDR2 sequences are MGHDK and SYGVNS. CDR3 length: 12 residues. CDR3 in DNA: TGTGCGGACAGGGTTACCAAAAACATTCAGTACTTC. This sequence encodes CADRVTKNIQYF. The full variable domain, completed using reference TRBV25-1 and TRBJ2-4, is EADIYQTPRYLVIGTGKKITLECSQTMGHDKMYWYQQDPGMELHLIHYSYGVNSTEKGDLSSESTVSRIRTEHFPLTLESARPSHTSQYLCADRVTKNIQYFGAGTRLSVL.

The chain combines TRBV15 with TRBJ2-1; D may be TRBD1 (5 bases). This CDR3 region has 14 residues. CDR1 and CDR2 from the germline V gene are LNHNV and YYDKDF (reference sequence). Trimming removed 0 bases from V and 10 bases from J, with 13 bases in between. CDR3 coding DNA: TGTGCCACCAGCAGAGACAGGGCAGGCCCCGAGCAGTTCTTC. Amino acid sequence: CATSRDRAGPEQFF.

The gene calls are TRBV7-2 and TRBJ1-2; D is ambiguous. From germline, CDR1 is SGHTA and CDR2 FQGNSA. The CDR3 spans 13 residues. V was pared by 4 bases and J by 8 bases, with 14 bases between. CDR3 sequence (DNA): TGTGCCAGCAGCTCCCCCGGACTTCCAGGCTACACCTTC. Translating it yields CASSSPGLPGYTF.

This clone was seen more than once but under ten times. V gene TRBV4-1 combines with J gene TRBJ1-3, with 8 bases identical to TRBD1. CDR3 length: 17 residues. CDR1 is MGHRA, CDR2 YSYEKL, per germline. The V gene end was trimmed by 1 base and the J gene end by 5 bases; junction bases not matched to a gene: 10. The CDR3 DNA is TGCGCCAGCAGCCAAGTCACCGTTCGGGACAGGCGAAACACCATATATTTT. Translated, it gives CASSQVTVRDRRNTIYF.

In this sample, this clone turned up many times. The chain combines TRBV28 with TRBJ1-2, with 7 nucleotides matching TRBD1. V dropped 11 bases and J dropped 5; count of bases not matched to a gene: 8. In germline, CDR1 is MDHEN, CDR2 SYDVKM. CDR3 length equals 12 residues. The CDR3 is CALGGTEYGYTF. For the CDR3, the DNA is TGTGCCCTGGGCGGGACAGAATATGGCTACACCTTC.

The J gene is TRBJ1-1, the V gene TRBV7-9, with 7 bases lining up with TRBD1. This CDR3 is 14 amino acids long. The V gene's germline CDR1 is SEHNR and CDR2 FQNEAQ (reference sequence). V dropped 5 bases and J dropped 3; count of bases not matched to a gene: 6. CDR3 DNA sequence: TGTGCCAGCAGCACAGGGGTTAGGGACACTGAAGCTTTCTTT. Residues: CASSTGVRDTEAFF.

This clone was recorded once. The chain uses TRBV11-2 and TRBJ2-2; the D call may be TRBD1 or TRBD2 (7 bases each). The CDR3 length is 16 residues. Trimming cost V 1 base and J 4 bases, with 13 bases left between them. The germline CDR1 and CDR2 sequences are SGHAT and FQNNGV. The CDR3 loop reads CASSLGQGGTTGELFF. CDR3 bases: TGTGCCAGCAGCTTAGGACAGGGAGGGACCACCGGGGAGCTGTTTTTT.

CDR3 protein: CASSLLPTQETQYF. The CDR3 DNA sequence: TGTGCCAGCAGCTTATTGCCAACCCAAGAGACCCAGTACTTC. The rearrangement uses TRBV7-9 and TRBJ2-5; no clear D. Trimming shortened V by 2 bases and J by 1 base, and 8 bases separated the two germline ends. Germline V gives CDR1 SEHNR, CDR2 FQNEAQ (reference sequence). CDR3 size: 14 residues. Variable domain in full (rest from reference TRBV7-9 and TRBJ2-5): DTGVSQNPRHKITKRGQNVTFRCDPISEHNRLYWYRQTLGQGPEFLTYFQNEAQLEKSRLLSDRFSAERPKGSFSTLEIQRTEQGDSAMYLCASSLLPTQETQYFGPGTRLLVL.

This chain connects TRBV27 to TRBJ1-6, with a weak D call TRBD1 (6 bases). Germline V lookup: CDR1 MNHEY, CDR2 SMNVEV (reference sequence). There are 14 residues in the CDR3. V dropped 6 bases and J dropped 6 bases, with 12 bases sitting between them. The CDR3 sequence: CASRPGTTNSPLHF. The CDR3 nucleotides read TGTGCCAGCAGGCCCGGGACAACTAATTCACCCCTCCACTTT.

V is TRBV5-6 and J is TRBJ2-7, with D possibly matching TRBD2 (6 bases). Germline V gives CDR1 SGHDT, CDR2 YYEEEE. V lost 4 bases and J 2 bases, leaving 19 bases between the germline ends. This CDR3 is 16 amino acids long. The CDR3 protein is CASSGGMRTITYEQYF. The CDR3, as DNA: TGTGCCAGCAGCGGGGGGATGAGGACAATAACCTACGAGCAGTACTTC.

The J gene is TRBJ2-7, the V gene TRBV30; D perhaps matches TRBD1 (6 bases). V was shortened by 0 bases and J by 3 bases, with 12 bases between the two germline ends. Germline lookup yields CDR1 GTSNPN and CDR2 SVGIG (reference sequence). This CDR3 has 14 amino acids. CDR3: CAWSVGRGNYEQYF. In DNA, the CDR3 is TGTGCCTGGAGTGTCGGCAGGGGTAACTACGAGCAGTACTTC.

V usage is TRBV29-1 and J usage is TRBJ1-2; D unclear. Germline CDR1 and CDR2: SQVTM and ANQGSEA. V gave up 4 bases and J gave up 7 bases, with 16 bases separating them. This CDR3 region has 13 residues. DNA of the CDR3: TGCAGCGTTGCCCCAGGTGTGGGCGGTGGCTACACCTTC. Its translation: CSVAPGVGGGYTF.

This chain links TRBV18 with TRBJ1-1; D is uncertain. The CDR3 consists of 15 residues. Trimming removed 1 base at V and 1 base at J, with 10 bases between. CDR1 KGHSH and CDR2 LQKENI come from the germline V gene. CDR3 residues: CASSPLQEPNTEAFF. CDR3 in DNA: TGTGCCAGCTCACCACTGCAGGAGCCGAACACTGAAGCTTTCTTT.

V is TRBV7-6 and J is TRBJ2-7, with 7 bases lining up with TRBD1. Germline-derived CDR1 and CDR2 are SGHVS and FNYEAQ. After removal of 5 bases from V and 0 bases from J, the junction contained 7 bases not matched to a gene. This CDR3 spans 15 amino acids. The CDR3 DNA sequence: TGTGCCAGCAGCCTAATGAGGGACAGCTCCTACGAGCAGTACTTC. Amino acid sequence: CASSLMRDSSYEQYF. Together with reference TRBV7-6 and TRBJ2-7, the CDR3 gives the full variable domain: GAGVSQSPRYKVTKRGQDVALRCDPISGHVSLYWYRQALGQGPEFLTYFNYEAQQDKSGLPNDRFSAERPEGSISTLTIQRTEQRDSAMYRCASSLMRDSSYEQYFGPGTRLTVT.

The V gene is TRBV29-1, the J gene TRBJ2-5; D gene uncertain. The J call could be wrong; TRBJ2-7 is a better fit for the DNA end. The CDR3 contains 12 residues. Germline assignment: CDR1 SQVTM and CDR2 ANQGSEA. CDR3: CSVGSASYEQYF. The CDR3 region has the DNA TGCAGCGTTGGGTCCGCGTCCTACGAGCAGTACTTC.

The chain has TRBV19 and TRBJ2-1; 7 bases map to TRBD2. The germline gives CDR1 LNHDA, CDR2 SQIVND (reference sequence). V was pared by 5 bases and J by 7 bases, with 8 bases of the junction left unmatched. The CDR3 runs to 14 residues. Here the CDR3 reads CASSPRGVENEQFF. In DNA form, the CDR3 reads TGTGCCAGTAGTCCCCGGGGGGTCGAGAATGAGCAGTTCTTC.

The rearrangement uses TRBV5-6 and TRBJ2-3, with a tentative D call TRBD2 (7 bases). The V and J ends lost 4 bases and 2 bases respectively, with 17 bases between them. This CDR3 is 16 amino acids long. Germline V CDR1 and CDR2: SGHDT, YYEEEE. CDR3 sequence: CASSPRGGAATDTQYF. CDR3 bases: TGTGCCAGCAGCCCCCGAGGGGGGGCTGCCACAGATACGCAGTATTTT.

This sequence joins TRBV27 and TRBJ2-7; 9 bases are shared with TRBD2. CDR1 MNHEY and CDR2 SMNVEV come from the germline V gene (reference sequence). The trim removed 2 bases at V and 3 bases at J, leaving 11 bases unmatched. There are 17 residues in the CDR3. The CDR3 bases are TGTGCCAGCAGTTTAAGAGGCGTAGCGGGAGTCTTCTACGAGCAGTACTTC. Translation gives CASSLRGVAGVFYEQYF.

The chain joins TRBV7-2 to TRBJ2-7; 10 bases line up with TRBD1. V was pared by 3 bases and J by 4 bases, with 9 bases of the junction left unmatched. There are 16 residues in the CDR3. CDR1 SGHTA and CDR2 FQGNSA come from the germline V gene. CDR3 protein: CASSLWGVGQGYEQYF. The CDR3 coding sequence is TGTGCCAGCAGCTTGTGGGGGGTGGGACAGGGGTACGAGCAGTACTTC.

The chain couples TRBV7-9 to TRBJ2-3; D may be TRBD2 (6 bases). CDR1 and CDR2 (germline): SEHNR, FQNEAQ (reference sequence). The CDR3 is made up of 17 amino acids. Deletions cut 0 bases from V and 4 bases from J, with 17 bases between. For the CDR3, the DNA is TGTGCCAGCAGCTTAGCGTCTTTGGGGAGGAGGGCAGATACGCAGTATTTT. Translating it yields CASSLASLGRRADTQYF.

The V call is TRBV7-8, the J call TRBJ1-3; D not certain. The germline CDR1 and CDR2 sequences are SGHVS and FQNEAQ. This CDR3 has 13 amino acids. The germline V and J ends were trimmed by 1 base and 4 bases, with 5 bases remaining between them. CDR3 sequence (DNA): TGTGCCAGCAGCTTAGGTGGGGGAAACACCATATATTTT. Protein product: CASSLGGGNTIYF.

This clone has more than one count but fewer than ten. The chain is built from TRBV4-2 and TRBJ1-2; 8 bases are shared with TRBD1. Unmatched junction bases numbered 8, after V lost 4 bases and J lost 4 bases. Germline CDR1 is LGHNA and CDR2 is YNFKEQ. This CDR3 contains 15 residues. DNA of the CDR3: TGTGCCAGCAGCCCCCAGACAGGGGCTAGCTATGGCTACACCTTC. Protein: CASSPQTGASYGYTF.